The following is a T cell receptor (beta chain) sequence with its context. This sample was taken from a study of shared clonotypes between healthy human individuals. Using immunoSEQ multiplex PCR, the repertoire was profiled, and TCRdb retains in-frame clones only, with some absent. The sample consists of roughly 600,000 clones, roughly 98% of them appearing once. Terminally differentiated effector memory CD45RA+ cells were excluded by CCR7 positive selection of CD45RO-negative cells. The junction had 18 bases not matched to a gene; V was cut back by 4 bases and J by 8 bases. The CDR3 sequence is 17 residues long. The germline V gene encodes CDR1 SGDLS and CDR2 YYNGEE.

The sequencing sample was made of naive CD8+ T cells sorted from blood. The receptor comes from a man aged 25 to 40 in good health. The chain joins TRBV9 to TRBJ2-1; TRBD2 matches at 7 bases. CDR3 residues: CASSPQPGGGSGYEQFF. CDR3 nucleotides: TGTGCCAGCAGCCCGCAACCCGGTGGCGGGAGCGGCTATGAGCAGTTCTTC.